The entry below describes one TCR beta chain. Produced via immunoSEQ multiplex PCR; TCRdb's table is partial and in-frame only. The table includes about 150,000 clones, 70% to 90% detected once. This record belongs to a study of blood T cell repertoires in COVID-19. The germline V gene encodes CDR1 MDHEN and CDR2 SYDVKM. The CDR3 is 14 amino acids. After removal of 6 bases from V and 6 bases from J, the junction contained 10 bases not matched to a gene. The clonotype comes from a middle-aged man who had recovered from COVID-19. This rearrangement joins TRBV28 to TRBJ2-7, with 8 bases lining up with TRBD1. Sequenced sample: peripheral blood. The chain's CDR3 is CASRLRDRTVEQYF. The DNA for the CDR3 is TGTGCCAGCAGACTCCGGGACAGGACTGTCGAGCAGTACTTC.